This T cell receptor beta chain was identified in a study of technical replicates of blood from a handful of donors. The data were produced by immunoSEQ multiplex PCR, yet TCRdb's version contains in-frame clones alone and is incomplete. The sample holds over 55,000 clones, about 86% seen once. The CDR3 sequence is 14 residues long. Looked up from germline, CDR1 is GTSNPN and CDR2 is SVGIG (reference sequence). Unmatched junction bases numbered 3, after V lost 0 bases and J lost 6 bases. This chain joins TRBV30 and TRBJ2-2; 8 nucleotides line up with TRBD2. The material sequenced was PBMCs. This receptor was taken from a human donor in good health. Some clones in this sample may be carry-over from other donors' samples. The CDR3 spells CAWSVLAASGELFF. In nucleotides, the CDR3 is TGTGCCTGGAGTGTACTAGCGGCCTCCGGGGAGCTGTTTTTT.